Below, one TCR beta chain is given with its context. Its antigen remains unidentified. Germline CDR1 LGHNA, CDR2 YSLEER. This CDR3 region has 16 residues. V shed 0 bases and J shed 2 bases, with 8 bases lying between them. The entry originates in a study of cytomegalovirus exposure and HLA in healthy donors. Primers included in the PCR were 60 Vbeta and 13 Jbeta primers. The table came from immunoSEQ multiplex PCR; TCRdb's copy has only in-frame clones and leaves some out. Here the sample spans around 170,000 clones, around 80% being singletons. General observations from the study: Roughly uniform sequencing depth across donors was assumed, possibly incorrectly. Some V segments, TRBV6-2 and TRBV6-3 among them, were indistinguishable and were therefore excluded. The study carried out a later analysis of TCR beta sequences. It associated 15,000 to 20,000 of them with specific HLA alleles at a false discovery rate of 0.05.

The TCR was taken from a girl aged 5-17 years in good health and CMV-seropositive. The sequenced sample consisted of PBMCs. This chain connects TRBV4-3 to TRBJ2-6, with a tentative D call TRBD1 (5 bases). The CDR3, as DNA: TGCGCCAGCAGCCAAGAACAGGCGACTGGGGCCAACGTCCTGACTTTC. Translating it yields CASSQEQATGANVLTF.